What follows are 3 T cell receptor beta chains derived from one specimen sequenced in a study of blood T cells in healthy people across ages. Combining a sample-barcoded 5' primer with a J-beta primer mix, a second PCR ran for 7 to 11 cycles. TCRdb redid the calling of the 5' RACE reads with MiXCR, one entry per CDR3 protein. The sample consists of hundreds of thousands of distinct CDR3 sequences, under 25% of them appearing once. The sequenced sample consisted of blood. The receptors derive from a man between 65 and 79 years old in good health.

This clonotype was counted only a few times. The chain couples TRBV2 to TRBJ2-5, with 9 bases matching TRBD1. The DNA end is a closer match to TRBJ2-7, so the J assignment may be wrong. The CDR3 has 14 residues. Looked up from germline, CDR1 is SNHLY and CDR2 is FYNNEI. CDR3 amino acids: CASGRDRVSYEQYF. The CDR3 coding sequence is TGTGCCAGCGGTCGGGACAGGGTTTCGTACGAGCAGTACTTC.

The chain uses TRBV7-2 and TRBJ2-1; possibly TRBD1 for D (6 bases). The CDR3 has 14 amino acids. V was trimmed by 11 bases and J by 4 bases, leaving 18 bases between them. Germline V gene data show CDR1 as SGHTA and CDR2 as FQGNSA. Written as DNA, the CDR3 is TGTGCCGCCACTCAGAGAGGGGGATACAATGAGCAGTTCTTC. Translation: CAATQRGGYNEQFF. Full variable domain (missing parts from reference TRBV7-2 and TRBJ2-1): GAGVSQSPSNKVTEKGKDVELRCDPISGHTALYWYRQSLGQGLEFLIYFQGNSAPDKSGLPSDRFSAERTGGSVSTLTIQRTQQEDSAVYLCAATQRGGYNEQFFGPGTRLTVL.

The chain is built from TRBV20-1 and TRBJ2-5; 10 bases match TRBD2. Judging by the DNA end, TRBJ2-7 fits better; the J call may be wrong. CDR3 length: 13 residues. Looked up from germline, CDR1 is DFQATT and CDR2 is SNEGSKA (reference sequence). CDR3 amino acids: CSAYLAGVHEQYF. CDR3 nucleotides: TGCAGTGCTTACCTAGCGGGAGTACACGAGCAGTACTTC.